The T cell receptor beta chain described here comes from a study of blood T cell repertoires in COVID-19. Across the whole study: Researchers got acute and convalescent COVID-19 samples from the United States, Italy and Spain.

V gave up 5 bases and J gave up 7 bases; unmatched junction bases: 6. This CDR3 comprises 14 residues. Germline V gives CDR1 SGHRS, CDR2 YFSETQ. Original data processing: Using reference gene primer amplification, nucleated cell counts were estimated. TCRdb's copy holds only in-frame clones and misses some; the assay was immunoSEQ multiplex PCR. The DNA gave D and trimming, while V, J and clone size come from that table. The sample lists 200,000 to 250,000 clones, 70% to 90% occurring once. This receptor was obtained from a human donor in a cohort sampled during active COVID-19. The chain is built from TRBV5-1 and TRBJ2-2; TRBD1 aligns across 9 bases. The source material was peripheral blood. CDR3 sequence: CASSPGQGGGELFF. CDR3 coding DNA: TGCGCCAGCAGTCCGGGACAGGGAGGCGGGGAGCTGTTTTTT.